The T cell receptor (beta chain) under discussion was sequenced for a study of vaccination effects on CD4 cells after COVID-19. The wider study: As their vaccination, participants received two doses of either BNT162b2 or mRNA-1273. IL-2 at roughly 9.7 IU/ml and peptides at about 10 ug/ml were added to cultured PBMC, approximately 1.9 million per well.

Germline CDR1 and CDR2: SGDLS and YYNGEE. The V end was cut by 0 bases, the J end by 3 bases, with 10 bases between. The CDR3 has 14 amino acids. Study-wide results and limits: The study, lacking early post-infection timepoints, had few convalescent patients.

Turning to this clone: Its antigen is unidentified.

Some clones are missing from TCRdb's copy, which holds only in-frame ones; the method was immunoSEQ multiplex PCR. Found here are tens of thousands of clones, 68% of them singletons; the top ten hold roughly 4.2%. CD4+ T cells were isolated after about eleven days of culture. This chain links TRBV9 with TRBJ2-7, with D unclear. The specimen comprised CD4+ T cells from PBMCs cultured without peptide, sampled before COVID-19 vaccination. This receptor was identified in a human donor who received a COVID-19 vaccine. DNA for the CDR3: TGTGCCAGCAGCGTAGGGACCGAAGGCTACGAGCAGTACTTC. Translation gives CASSVGTEGYEQYF.